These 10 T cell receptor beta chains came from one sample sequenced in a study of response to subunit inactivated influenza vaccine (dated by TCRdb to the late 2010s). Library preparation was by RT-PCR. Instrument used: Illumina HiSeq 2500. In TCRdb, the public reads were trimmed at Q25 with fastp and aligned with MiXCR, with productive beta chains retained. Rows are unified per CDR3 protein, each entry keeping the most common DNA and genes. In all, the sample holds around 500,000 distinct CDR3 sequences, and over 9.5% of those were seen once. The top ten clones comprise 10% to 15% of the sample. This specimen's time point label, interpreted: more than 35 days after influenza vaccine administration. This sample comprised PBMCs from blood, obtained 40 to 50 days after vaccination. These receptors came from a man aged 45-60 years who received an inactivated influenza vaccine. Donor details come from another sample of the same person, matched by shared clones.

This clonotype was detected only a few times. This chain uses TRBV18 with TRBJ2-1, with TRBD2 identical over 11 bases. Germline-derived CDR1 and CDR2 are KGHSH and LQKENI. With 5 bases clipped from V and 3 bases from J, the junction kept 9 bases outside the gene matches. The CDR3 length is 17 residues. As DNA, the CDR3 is TGTGCCAGCTCATCACTGACTAGCGGGGACCGCTACAATGAGCAGTTCTTC. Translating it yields CASSSLTSGDRYNEQFF.

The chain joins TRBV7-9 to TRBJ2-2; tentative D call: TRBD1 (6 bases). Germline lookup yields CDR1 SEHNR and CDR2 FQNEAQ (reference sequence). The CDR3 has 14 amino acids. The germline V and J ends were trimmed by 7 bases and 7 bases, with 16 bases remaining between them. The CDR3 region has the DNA TGTGCCAGCACACAAGTACAGGGATACGGGGAGCTGTTTTTT. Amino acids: CASTQVQGYGELFF.

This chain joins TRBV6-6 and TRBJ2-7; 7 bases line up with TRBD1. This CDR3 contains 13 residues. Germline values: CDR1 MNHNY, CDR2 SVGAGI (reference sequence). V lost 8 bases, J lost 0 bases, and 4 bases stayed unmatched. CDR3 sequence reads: CASCPGGSYEQYF. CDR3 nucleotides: TGTGCCAGCTGCCCAGGGGGCTCCTACGAGCAGTACTTC.

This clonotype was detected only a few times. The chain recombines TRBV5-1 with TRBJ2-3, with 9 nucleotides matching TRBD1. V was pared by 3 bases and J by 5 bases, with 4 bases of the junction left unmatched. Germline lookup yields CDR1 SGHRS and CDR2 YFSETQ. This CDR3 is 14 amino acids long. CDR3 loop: CASSWDREGDTQYF. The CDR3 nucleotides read TGCGCCAGCAGCTGGGACAGGGAAGGAGATACGCAGTATTTT.

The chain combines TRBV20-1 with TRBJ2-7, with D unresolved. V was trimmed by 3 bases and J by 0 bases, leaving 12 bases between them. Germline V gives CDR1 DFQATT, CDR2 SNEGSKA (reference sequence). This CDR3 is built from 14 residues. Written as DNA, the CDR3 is TGCAGTGCTAGGGACGGTAGGAGCTCCTACGAGCAGTACTTC. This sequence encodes CSARDGRSSYEQYF.

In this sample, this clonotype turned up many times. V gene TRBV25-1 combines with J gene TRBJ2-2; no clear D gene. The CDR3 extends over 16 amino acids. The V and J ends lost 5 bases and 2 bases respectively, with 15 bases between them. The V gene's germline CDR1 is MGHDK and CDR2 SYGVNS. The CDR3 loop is CASSKANRRNTGELFF. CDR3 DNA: TGTGCCAGCAGTAAAGCTAACCGGAGAAACACCGGGGAGCTGTTTTTT.

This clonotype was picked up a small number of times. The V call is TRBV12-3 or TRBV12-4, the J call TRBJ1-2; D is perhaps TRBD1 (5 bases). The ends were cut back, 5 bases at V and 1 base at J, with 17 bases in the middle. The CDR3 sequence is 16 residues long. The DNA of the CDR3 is TGTGCCAGCAGTCCTGGCCAGGGCGGCTATAACTATGGCTACACCTTC. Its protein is CASSPGQGGYNYGYTF.

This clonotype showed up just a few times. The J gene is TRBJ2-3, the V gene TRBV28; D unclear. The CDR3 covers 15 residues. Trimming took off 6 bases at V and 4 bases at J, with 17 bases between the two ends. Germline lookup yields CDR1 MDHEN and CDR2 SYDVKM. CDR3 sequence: CASRPDPHSPDTQYF. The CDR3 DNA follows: TGTGCCAGCAGACCCGACCCCCACAGCCCAGATACGCAGTATTTT.

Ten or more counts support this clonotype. CDR3 DNA sequence: TGTGCCATCAGTGAGTCTGGTACAGATACGCAGTATTTT. Protein: CAISESGTDTQYF. The V and J genes are TRBV10-3 and TRBJ2-3; the D is unclear. This CDR3 is 13 amino acids long. Per germline, CDR1 ENHRY and CDR2 SYGVKD. Trimming removed 0 bases at V and 3 bases at J, with 4 bases between.

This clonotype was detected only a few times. The CDR3 is CSVNEYNEQFF. The CDR3 region has the DNA TGCAGCGTTAACGAATACAATGAGCAGTTCTTC. This chain joins TRBV29-1 and TRBJ2-1; D gene unclear. The length of the CDR3 is 11 residues. Trimming pared 5 bases from V and 4 bases from J, leaving 6 bases between. The germline V gene encodes CDR1 SQVTM and CDR2 ANQGSEA.